These T cell receptor beta chains were read from a single sample in a study of T cell responses to AZD1222 COVID-19 vaccine. TCRdb's table, derived via immunoSEQ multiplex PCR, lists solely in-frame clones and lacks some. The sample records 120,000 or so clones, roughly 84% being singletons. This sample comprised peripheral blood, obtained 28 days after the second AZD1222 dose. Receptors originate from an adult who received the AZD1222 COVID-19 vaccine. The CDR3 runs from the conserved cysteine through the conserved F or W. D genes are given only for firm matches. Expanded clones are given a class, and other clones once, few, many or no size at all.

abundance: .
d_gene: .
v_gene: TRBV25-1
j_gene: TRBJ2-1
CDR3nt: TGTGCCAGCAGTGCAGGGGAGCACTCGAAAATCGATGAGCAGTTCTTC
CDR3aa: CASSAGEHSKIDEQFF

abundance: once
d_gene: TRBD1
v_gene: TRBV7-3
j_gene: TRBJ2-3
CDR3nt: TGTGCCAGCAGCCTCCAGGGGGTTTATGCAGATACGCAGTATTTT
CDR3aa: CASSLQGVYADTQYF

abundance: .
d_gene: .
v_gene: TRBV4-3
j_gene: TRBJ1-4
CDR3nt: TGCGCCAGCAGCCGGGGAGGGAATACAGCTAATGAAAAACTGTTTTTT
CDR3aa: CASSRGGNTANEKLFF

abundance: .
d_gene: TRBD2
v_gene: TRBV15
j_gene: TRBJ2-1
CDR3nt: TGTGCCACCAGCGCGCCTCGGGGGGGCGGGGATGAGCAGTTCTTC
CDR3aa: CATSAPRGGGDEQFF

abundance: .
d_gene: TRBD1
v_gene: TRBV29-1
j_gene: TRBJ2-3
CDR3nt: TGCAGCGTGGAAGGACAGGGGGCTACCTGGTCCGATACGCAGTATTTT
CDR3aa: CSVEGQGATWSDTQYF

abundance: .
d_gene: .
v_gene: TRBV3-1/TRBV3-2
j_gene: TRBJ1-2
CDR3nt: TGTGCCAGCAGCCTTCAGGGGAACTATGGCTACACCTTC
CDR3aa: CASSLQGNYGYTF

abundance: .
d_gene: TRBD1
v_gene: TRBV5-1
j_gene: TRBJ1-6
CDR3nt: TGCGCCAGCAGCTCAGGACAGGGAAATAATTCACCCCTCCACTTT
CDR3aa: CASSSGQGNNSPLHF

abundance: .
d_gene: TRBD1
v_gene: TRBV28
j_gene: TRBJ2-7
CDR3nt: TGTGCCAGCAGTCCCGGGACAGTGCGCTACGAGCAGTACTTC
CDR3aa: CASSPGTVRYEQYF

abundance: .
d_gene: .
v_gene: TRBV7-2
j_gene: TRBJ1-1
CDR3nt: TGTGCCAGCAGCTTAGATCGGGTAGGCACTGAAGCTTTCTTT
CDR3aa: CASSLDRVGTEAFF

abundance: .
d_gene: TRBD2
v_gene: TRBV5-4
j_gene: TRBJ2-5
CDR3nt: TGTGCCAGCAGCTTCGCTAGCGGGGGGGAGACCCAGTACTTC
CDR3aa: CASSFASGGETQYF

abundance: .
d_gene: .
v_gene: TRBV5-6
j_gene: TRBJ1-5
CDR3nt: TGTGCCAGCAGCTTGGGGGGGGACCAGCCCCAGCATTTT
CDR3aa: CASSLGGDQPQHF

abundance: .
d_gene: .
v_gene: TRBV6-5
j_gene: TRBJ1-3
CDR3nt: TGTGCCAGCAGTTATAGCACGCTGGGAAACACCATATATTTT
CDR3aa: CASSYSTLGNTIYF

abundance: .
d_gene: .
v_gene: TRBV7-2
j_gene: TRBJ2-7
CDR3nt: TGTGCCAGCAGCCATTCTACGGGGGGCTCCATCTTATCCTACGAGCAGTACTTC
CDR3aa: CASSHSTGGSILSYEQYF

abundance: .
d_gene: .
v_gene: TRBV10-1
j_gene: TRBJ1-1
CDR3nt: TGCGCCAGCAGTGCAACAATTGTGAACACTGAAGCTTTCTTT
CDR3aa: CASSATIVNTEAFF

abundance: .
d_gene: .
v_gene: TRBV19
j_gene: TRBJ1-1
CDR3nt: TGTGCCAGTCTAATACAGGCAGTGGCGGGGCCAAACACTGAAGCTTTCTTT
CDR3aa: CASLIQAVAGPNTEAFF

abundance: once
d_gene: .
v_gene: TRBV25-1
j_gene: TRBJ2-7
CDR3nt: TGTGCCAGCAGTGGGTTTTACGAGCAGTACTTC
CDR3aa: CASSGFYEQYF

abundance: .
d_gene: .
v_gene: TRBV9
j_gene: TRBJ1-4
CDR3nt: TGTGCCAGCAGCTCAGACGACGAAAAACTGTTTTTT
CDR3aa: CASSSDDEKLFF

abundance: .
d_gene: TRBD1
v_gene: TRBV19
j_gene: TRBJ1-2
CDR3nt: TGTGCCAGTAGTACCCTCACAGGGGACGCTGGCTACACCTTC
CDR3aa: CASSTLTGDAGYTF

abundance: .
d_gene: .
v_gene: TRBV5-1
j_gene: TRBJ2-2
CDR3nt: TGCGCCAGCAGGGAAACCGGGGAGCTGTTTTTT
CDR3aa: CASRETGELFF

abundance: .
d_gene: TRBD1
v_gene: TRBV18
j_gene: TRBJ1-1
CDR3nt: TGTGCCAGCTCACCGGACAGGGGGATGAACACTGAAGCTTTCTTT
CDR3aa: CASSPDRGMNTEAFF

abundance: .
d_gene: .
v_gene: TRBV5-6
j_gene: TRBJ1-3
CDR3nt: TGTGCCAGCAGCTTGGCCGAGGAGAGCCCTGGAAACACCATATATTTT
CDR3aa: CASSLAEESPGNTIYF

abundance: .
d_gene: .
v_gene: TRBV24-1
j_gene: TRBJ2-2
CDR3nt: TGTGCCACCAGTGAACCGGGACACGGTAGTGCCGGGGAGCTGTTTTTT
CDR3aa: CATSEPGHGSAGELFF

abundance: .
d_gene: .
v_gene: TRBV11-2
j_gene: TRBJ2-5
CDR3nt: TGTGCCAGCAGCTCAGGGGCGGGACAGAGGGAGACCCAGTACTTC
CDR3aa: CASSSGAGQRETQYF

abundance: .
d_gene: .
v_gene: TRBV19
j_gene: TRBJ1-2
CDR3nt: TGTGCCAGTACTACCGGGACACCTCTCGACTATGGCTACACCTTC
CDR3aa: CASTTGTPLDYGYTF

abundance: .
d_gene: .
v_gene: TRBV10-1
j_gene: TRBJ1-1
CDR3nt: TGCGCCAGCAGTGAGTCGGGTACCTATGAAGCTTTCTTT
CDR3aa: CASSESGTYEAFF

abundance: .
d_gene: TRBD1
v_gene: TRBV5-1
j_gene: TRBJ1-1
CDR3nt: TGCGCCAGCAGCGCCGGACAGGGGCCTGAAGCTTTCTTT
CDR3aa: CASSAGQGPEAFF

abundance: once
d_gene: .
v_gene: TRBV5-6
j_gene: TRBJ2-7
CDR3nt: TGTGCCAGCAGTCCGACCGGGACCGTCTTTTACGAGCAGTACTTC
CDR3aa: CASSPTGTVFYEQYF

abundance: .
d_gene: .
v_gene: TRBV28
j_gene: TRBJ1-3
CDR3nt: TGTGCCAGCAGTATCTTACAGGCCCGCTCTGGAAACACCATATATTTT
CDR3aa: CASSILQARSGNTIYF

abundance: once
d_gene: TRBD1
v_gene: TRBV28
j_gene: TRBJ2-1
CDR3nt: TGTGCCAGCAAACGCCGGGACAGGGGGGTAGGTGAGCAGTTCTTC
CDR3aa: CASKRRDRGVGEQFF

abundance: .
d_gene: .
v_gene: TRBV10-3
j_gene: TRBJ2-2
CDR3nt: TGTGCCATCAGTGAGACAGGGCTGGCCGGGGAGCTGTTTTTT
CDR3aa: CAISETGLAGELFF

abundance: .
d_gene: .
v_gene: TRBV7-8
j_gene: TRBJ1-5
CDR3nt: TGTGCCAGCAGCTTAAGGGCTGGGGATCAGCCCCAGCATTTT
CDR3aa: CASSLRAGDQPQHF

abundance: .
d_gene: .
v_gene: TRBV6-5
j_gene: TRBJ1-1
CDR3nt: TGTGCCAGCAAACGCGCAGGGTCGGAAACTGAAGCTTTCTTT
CDR3aa: CASKRAGSETEAFF

abundance: .
d_gene: .
v_gene: TRBV7-2
j_gene: TRBJ1-2
CDR3nt: TGTGCCAGCAGCTTATTCGGGACGGTAGCTAACTATGGCTACACCTTC
CDR3aa: CASSLFGTVANYGYTF

abundance: .
d_gene: .
v_gene: TRBV19
j_gene: TRBJ1-5
CDR3nt: TGTGCCAGTAGTATCAGGGATATTCAGCCCCAGCATTTT
CDR3aa: CASSIRDIQPQHF

abundance: .
d_gene: TRBD2
v_gene: TRBV29-1
j_gene: TRBJ2-1
CDR3nt: TGCAGCGCCTGCCGGGGGGCCTACAATGAGCAGTTCTTC
CDR3aa: CSACRGAYNEQFF

abundance: .
d_gene: .
v_gene: TRBV2
j_gene: TRBJ1-6
CDR3nt: TGTGCCAGCAGAAAAGTGACAGTGGGATCACCCCTCCACTTT
CDR3aa: CASRKVTVGSPLHF

abundance: .
d_gene: .
v_gene: TRBV9
j_gene: TRBJ2-5
CDR3nt: TGTGCCAGCAGCGTAGTAGGGGGGACCGGGGAGACCCAGTACTTC
CDR3aa: CASSVVGGTGETQYF

abundance: .
d_gene: .
v_gene: TRBV28
j_gene: TRBJ2-5
CDR3nt: TGTGCCAGCAGTCCCCCCTGGGAGCACCGACGTCAAGAGACCCAGTACTTC
CDR3aa: CASSPPWEHRRQETQYF

abundance: few
d_gene: .
v_gene: TRBV2
j_gene: TRBJ1-4
CDR3nt: TGTGCCAGCAGTGAACCTCGTAAACAGGGTACAGAAGAAAAACTGTTTTTT
CDR3aa: CASSEPRKQGTEEKLFF

abundance: .
d_gene: TRBD1
v_gene: TRBV6-5
j_gene: TRBJ1-6
CDR3nt: TGTGCCAGCAGGGCGCAGGGGGCTCATAATTCACCCCTCCACTTT
CDR3aa: CASRAQGAHNSPLHF

abundance: .
d_gene: TRBD1
v_gene: TRBV6-1
j_gene: TRBJ1-2
CDR3nt: TGTGCCAGCAGTGAACGCCCCCGAGGGGGCATCACTGGCTACACCTTC
CDR3aa: CASSERPRGGITGYTF

abundance: .
d_gene: .
v_gene: TRBV4-2
j_gene: TRBJ1-5
CDR3nt: TGTGCCAGCAGCCAAGGTGCAGGGACAAGCAATCAGCCCCAGCATTTT
CDR3aa: CASSQGAGTSNQPQHF

abundance: .
d_gene: TRBD1
v_gene: TRBV5-5
j_gene: TRBJ1-4
CDR3nt: TGTGCCAGCAGGAGGGACAGGACTAATGAAAAACTGTTTTTT
CDR3aa: CASRRDRTNEKLFF

abundance: .
d_gene: .
v_gene: TRBV5-6
j_gene: TRBJ1-1
CDR3nt: TGTGCCAGCAGCCTCCCGGGCAGGTCTAACACTGAAGCTTTCTTT
CDR3aa: CASSLPGRSNTEAFF

abundance: .
d_gene: TRBD1
v_gene: TRBV6-1
j_gene: TRBJ1-1
CDR3nt: TGTGCCAGCAGTGAACAGGACAGGGTGAACACTGAAGCTTTCTTT
CDR3aa: CASSEQDRVNTEAFF

abundance: .
d_gene: .
v_gene: TRBV6-5
j_gene: TRBJ1-2
CDR3nt: TGTGCCAGCAGTTACTCACGAGCAACCCCCTATGGCTACACCTTC
CDR3aa: CASSYSRATPYGYTF

abundance: .
d_gene: TRBD1
v_gene: TRBV9
j_gene: TRBJ1-1
CDR3nt: TGTGCCAGCAGCGCCCCGACAGGGGACACTGAAGCTTTCTTT
CDR3aa: CASSAPTGDTEAFF

abundance: .
d_gene: .
v_gene: TRBV6-2/TRBV6-3
j_gene: TRBJ2-3
CDR3nt: TGTGCCAGCAGTTACCCGGACTTAACCTGGGGGGGCACAGATACGCAGTATTTT
CDR3aa: CASSYPDLTWGGTDTQYF

abundance: .
d_gene: .
v_gene: TRBV19
j_gene: TRBJ1-2
CDR3nt: TGTGCCAGTAGTATTGTCCTAGGGAGCTATGGCTACACCTTC
CDR3aa: CASSIVLGSYGYTF

abundance: .
d_gene: .
v_gene: TRBV6-5
j_gene: TRBJ1-1
CDR3nt: TGTGCCAGCAGACCCCGGGACCCTGGGGGTGAAGCTTTCTTT
CDR3aa: CASRPRDPGGEAFF

abundance: once
d_gene: .
v_gene: TRBV10-1
j_gene: TRBJ2-5
CDR3nt: TGCGCCAGCAGTCGGGGGGCCGGGGAGACCCAGTACTTC
CDR3aa: CASSRGAGETQYF

abundance: once
d_gene: .
v_gene: TRBV25-1
j_gene: TRBJ1-3
CDR3nt: TGTGCCAGCAGTGACCCGACGGCTCACTCTGGAAACACCATATATTTT
CDR3aa: CASSDPTAHSGNTIYF

abundance: .
d_gene: .
v_gene: TRBV15
j_gene: TRBJ1-4
CDR3nt: TGTGCCACCAGCAAGGCTAATGAAAAACTGTTTTTT
CDR3aa: CATSKANEKLFF